This T cell receptor (beta chain) was found in a study of cytomegalovirus exposure and HLA in healthy donors. Study-wide points: It was only CMV serostatus that was available as immune exposure information.

Germline lookup yields CDR1 SGHTA and CDR2 FQGTGA. This CDR3 is 16 amino acids long. Deletions cut 5 bases from V and 4 bases from J, with 19 bases between. Use of 60 Vbeta and 13 Jbeta primers characterized the PCR. TCRdb keeps only in-frame clones here, not all; method: immunoSEQ multiplex PCR. Here the sample spans 160,000 or so clones, roughly four fifths being singletons. Nominal health characterized the donors when sampled, though unrecorded immune exposures were likely. As concerns this clone: Its antigen is undetermined.

The chain carries TRBV7-3 and TRBJ2-3; possibly TRBD2 for D (7 bases). The clonotype was recovered from a man aged 45-65 years in good health and CMV-seropositive. The sample consisted of PBMCs. The CDR3 nucleotides read TGTGCCAGCAGCGGGGGGGCTAGAGGCACCGCAGATACGCAGTATTTT. This sequence encodes CASSGGARGTADTQYF.